Given below is one T cell receptor (beta chain) in context. The clone's antigen remains unknown. No base quality information exists; no much larger clone differs at one position. Other nucleotide sequences in the sample specify the same CDR3. The library came from the immunoSEQ multiplex PCR assay. For the multiplex PCR, a mixture combining 60 forward primers for TCR Vbeta segments and 13 reverse primers for TCR Jbeta segments was used. Amplification of the CDR3 region of rearranged TCR beta genes was performed with a multiplex PCR assay on genomic DNA. The Illumina HiSeq System was used to sequence the amplified TCR beta libraries as 87-base-pair reads. For the original study's pipeline: A later analysis counted approximately 84 million unique TCR beta chains across the 700 or so repertoires, and around 9.9 million of these chains were shared by at least two donors. To remove PCR and sequencing errors, raw reads were error-corrected and collapsed into unique sequences using a nearest-neighbor algorithm that merged closely related sequences. To assign V, D and J gene segments, CDR3 sequences were aligned to IMGT reference sequences. For a sequence to be retained, at least a six-nucleotide match to both a V gene segment and a J gene segment was required. Rearrangements were called productive when the CDR3 lacked stop codons and stayed in frame with V and J; all others were non-productive. CDR3 was defined according to IMGT convention as the region running from the second conserved V-encoded cysteine to the conserved J-encoded phenylalanine. The earlier analysis of 587 of the donors excluded any sequence lacking an unambiguous match to a single V gene segment. In an earlier analysis of about 590 of the donors, a V segment was called functional when productive rearrangements were above 56.7%, and segregating when the standard deviation between donors exceeded 5%. A statistical classification framework was built to diagnose cytomegalovirus status from the catalog of TCR beta chain sequences. A later analysis assigned V and J genes by comparing TCR nucleotide sequences with IMGT/GENE-DB human TR gene sequences. Using the TCRdist pipeline, a later analysis assigned CDR3 sequences along with most-parsimonious VDJ recombination scenarios. In a later analysis, every TCR beta chain was defined by the combination of its CDR3 amino acid sequence and its V-gene family, and reads without a unique V-gene family were dropped. To address suspected cross-contamination and a sequencing artifact, a later analysis removed over 500 highly shared, low-generation-probability nucleotide sequences. In a later analysis, a clonal expansion index was calculated for each public chain from normalized within-repertoire ranks of inferred template counts. In a later analysis, generation probabilities were computed using a VDJ recombination model fitted to out-of-frame rearrangements, and the results were checked against IGoR. In a later analysis, TCR-TCR, TCR-HLA and TCR-CMV co-occurrence was scored with hypergeometric tests, and a repertoire-size bias correction was applied to TCR pairs. To estimate false discovery rates, a later analysis permuted the HLA or CMV assignments 20 times. In a later analysis, co-occurring TCRs were grouped with DBSCAN, and TCRdist sequence similarity was added when clustering was performed within HLA-allele-positive subsets. Co-occurrence clustering excluded repertoires with fewer than 30,000 or more than 120,000 public chains, plus five with anomalous nucleotide sharing. The table comes from immuneACCESS by way of TCRdb, which keeps in-frame sequences with V and J called. Part of the clones is missing from these tables; in studies checked, under half for an unresolved V gene and the rest for unknown reasons. V and J calls and clone size are given by that table; D and trimming were obtained from the DNA. The sample yields roughly 66,000 clones; approximately 78% were counted once. 6.5% to 8.5% of the sample is in the top ten clones.

The data stem from a study of cytomegalovirus exposure and HLA in healthy donors (dated by TCRdb to 2017 to 2019). With regard to the full study: In an earlier analysis of some 550 of the donors, 250 to 350 Gb of sequence data and 90 million to 120 million unique TCR beta sequences from 180 million or so T cells were reported. An early release covering around 630 HLA-typed donors comprised approximately 300 gigabases of sequencing data and tens of millions of unique TCR sequences. Among the roughly 400 genotyped donors, approximately 82% belonged to the genetic ancestry cluster associated with self-reported Caucasian donors. The aim of the study was to test whether cataloging public T cell receptors could identify signatures of past pathogen exposure. The study used immunosequencing to profile the T cell repertoires of approximately 630 subjects and linked those repertoires to cytomegalovirus serostatus. In addition to the first cohort of 500 to 850 subjects, a separate validation cohort of 120 different subjects was used. The study combined high-throughput TCR immunosequencing, statistical association of individual TCRs with disease status, and machine learning to predict cytomegalovirus infection status. To study patterns of TCR occurrence, a later analysis re-analyzed previously published TCR beta repertoires from several hundred donors and added high-resolution HLA genotyping. Rather than drawing on any new phenotypic data, the later analysis identified candidate immune exposures from TCR beta sequences and the way those sequences occurred across donors. In an earlier analysis of more than 550 of the donors, high-throughput TCR beta sequencing was used to judge whether each TCR beta V gene segment behaved as functional or pseudogenic. Donor age, sex, ethnicity and CMV serostatus were compiled together with the repertoire data. A later genetic analysis used genome-wide SNP genotypes for about 65% of the roughly 700 donors, treating that subset as a discovery cohort. All discovery cohort repertoires had been generated on a single sequencing platform. Both class I and class II loci were covered by HLA typing, at four-digit resolution. Typing coverage varied by locus: about 620-630 donors for A, B, C, DRB1 and DQB1; approximately 520 for DQA1; approximately 570 for DPA1; approximately 490 for DPB1. Roughly 5 DR-DQ haplotypes were handled as single units for association and clustering because linkage in the cohort was strong. Across approximately 400 genotyped donors of the cohort, an average of approximately 240,000 unique TCR beta nucleotide sequences per donor were sequenced, and 15% to 20% of those sequences were non-productive. What the research found in general, with its limitations: Most TCR sequences were observed very rarely across donors, whereas some public TCRs were present in many individuals. Because HLA typing was missing for some donors at each locus, association tests included only the typed subset. In a later analysis, most CMV-associated TCR beta chains were found to appear HLA-restricted, with HLA associations seemingly driven largely by CMV exposure. Roughly uniform sequencing depth across donors was assumed in presence/absence analyses, although this assumption may not hold. Some IMGT-functional V segments, including TRBV6-2 and TRBV6-3, could not be told apart with the 87-base-pair reads, so those segments were excluded. The authors suggested that the approach could potentially be generalized to other disease states and immunological phenotypes. A further reported finding was that TCR beta sequences accurately predicted the HLA-A and HLA-B alleles for most subjects in the first cohort. Assigning TCR associations to individual alleles was difficult when HLA alleles, especially DR and DQ, strongly co-occurred. In a later analysis, TCR association rates were found to vary across HLA loci, with the most associated TCRs seen for DRB1 alleles and the fewest for HLA-C alleles. An earlier analysis of several hundred of the donors showed that most TCR beta V segments appeared in productive rearrangements either about 90% or about 30% of the time, which broadly matched IMGT annotations. This cohort had only TCR beta chains sequenced, and the lack of alpha or paired-chain data limited which features could be detected. Cytomegalovirus status was reported to be diagnosed by the classifier with high specificity and sensitivity in both the original and validation cohorts. Specific HLA alleles were associated with about 17,000 TCR beta sequences at a false discovery rate of 0.05 in a later analysis. A few of the identified cytomegalovirus-associated TCR beta chains were confirmed in vitro to be specific for cytomegalovirus antigens. According to a later genetic analysis, donors in an Asian-associated ancestry cluster had fewer N-insertions in productive TCRs than the approximately 630-donor mean. A later analysis found that HLA-associated TCR beta chains were more clonally expanded and had lower generation probabilities than equally common non-associated chains. Because counts were too low, about 15 rarely observed V segments, including chromosome 9 orphons, were left out of the earlier analysis of approximately 580 of the donors. A later genetic analysis associated a missense DCLRE1C variant with V-gene and J-gene trimming of TCR beta chains, and an independent cohort replicated the association. Linkage disequilibrium might explain the correlated functional status among segregating V segments, but an unknown experimental factor could not be excluded. The only immune exposure information available for the cohort was CMV serostatus. A cluster of highly shared sequence variants was judged likely to be a technical artifact of the sequencing pipeline. The study listed 150 to 200 TCR beta chains as associated with cytomegalovirus. Several of the top co-occurrence clusters appeared to be linked to parvovirus B19, influenza, CMV and Epstein-Barr virus, according to a later analysis.

The cohort consisted of 670 or so healthy bone marrow donors. At the time of sampling, all cohort members were nominally healthy, though unrecorded immune exposures were likely present. The donor was CMV seropositive and belonged to the group of around 300 seropositive cohort members. A peripheral blood sample was collected from each donor, and TCR beta sequencing was performed on peripheral blood mononuclear cells. Genomic DNA extraction from the blood cell samples was performed with the Qiagen DNeasy Blood Extraction Kit. The V end loses 4 bases and the J end loses 1 base, and a stretch of 10 bases separates them. As encoded in the germline V gene, CDR1 is SQVTM while CDR2 is ANQGSEA. The CDR3 starts with the cysteine, ends with the phenylalanine, and has 13 residues. Solely the CDR3 DNA is kept, with 39 bases framed from the first base.

The sample comprised PBMCs. The sequence derives from a man between 18 and 35 years old in good health and CMV-seropositive. This sequence uses TRBV29-1 and TRBJ1-1, with no confidently assigned D gene. The DNA reads TGCAGCGTTGTGGAGGGCACGAACACTGAAGCTTTCTTT. Its protein reads: CSVVEGTNTEAFF. Beyond the CDR3, the reference TRBV29-1 and TRBJ1-1 genes provide the residues; the full variable domain reads: SAVISQKPSRDICQRGTSLTIQCQVDSQVTMMFWYRQQPGQSLTLIATANQGSEATYESGFVIDKFPISRPNLTFSTLTVSNMSPEDSSIYLCSVVEGTNTEAFFGQGTRLTVV.